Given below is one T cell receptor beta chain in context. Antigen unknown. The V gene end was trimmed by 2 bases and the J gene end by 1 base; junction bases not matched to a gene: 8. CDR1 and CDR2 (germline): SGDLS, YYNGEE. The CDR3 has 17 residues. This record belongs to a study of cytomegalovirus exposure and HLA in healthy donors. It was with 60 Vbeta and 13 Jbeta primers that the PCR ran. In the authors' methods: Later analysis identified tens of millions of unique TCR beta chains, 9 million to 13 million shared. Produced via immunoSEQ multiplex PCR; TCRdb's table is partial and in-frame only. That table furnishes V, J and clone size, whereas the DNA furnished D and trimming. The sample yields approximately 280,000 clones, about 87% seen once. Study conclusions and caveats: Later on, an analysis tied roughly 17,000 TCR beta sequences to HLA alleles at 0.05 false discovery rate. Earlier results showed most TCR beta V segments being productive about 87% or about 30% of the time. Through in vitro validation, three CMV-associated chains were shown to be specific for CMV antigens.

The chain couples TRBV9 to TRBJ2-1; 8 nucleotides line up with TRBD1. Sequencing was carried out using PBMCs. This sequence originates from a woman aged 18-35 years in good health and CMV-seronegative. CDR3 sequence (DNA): TGTGCCAGCAGCGTGAAAACAGGGGGAGTGTCCTACAATGAGCAGTTCTTC. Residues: CASSVKTGGVSYNEQFF.